The clone carrying this TCR beta chain has only one observation. Enrolled during active infection, Seattle patients were then followed longitudinally. This record comes from a study of blood T cell repertoires in COVID-19. In the study overall: COVID-19 samples from acute and convalescent phases originated in the United States, Italy and Spain.

Authors' methods: The assay estimated nucleated cells by amplifying reference gene primers. Profiling relied on immunoSEQ multiplex PCR, and the TCRdb table lists in-frame clones only, not all of them. V and J calls plus clone size are reproduced from that table; the DNA served to infer D and trimming. Of a few hundred thousand clones detected, approximately 88% appear once; the ten largest clones hold approximately 1.6%. The CDR3 extends over 14 amino acids. Trimming at V came to 4 bases and at J to 7 bases, leaving 5 bases not matched to a gene. CDR1 WSHSY and CDR2 SAAADI come from the germline V gene.

This chain joins TRBV10-2 and TRBJ2-2; 8 bases fit TRBD2. Sequenced sample: peripheral blood. This sequence was found in a woman aged 30 to 39 with COVID-19, enrolled during active disease. In DNA form, the CDR3 reads TGCGCCAGCAGTGCTCCGGGAGGGGTCGGGGAGCTGTTTTTT. It codes for CASSAPGGVGELFF.